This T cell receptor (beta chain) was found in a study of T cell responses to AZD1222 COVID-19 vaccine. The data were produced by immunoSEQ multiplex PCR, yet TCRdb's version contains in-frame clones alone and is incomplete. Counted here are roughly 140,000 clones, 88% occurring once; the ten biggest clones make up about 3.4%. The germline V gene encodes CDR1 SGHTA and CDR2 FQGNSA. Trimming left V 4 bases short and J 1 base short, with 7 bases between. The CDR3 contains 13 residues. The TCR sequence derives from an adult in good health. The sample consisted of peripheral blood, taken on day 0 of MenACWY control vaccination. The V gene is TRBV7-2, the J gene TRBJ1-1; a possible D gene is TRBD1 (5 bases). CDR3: CASSSGQNTEAFF. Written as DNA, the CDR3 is TGTGCCAGCAGCTCCGGACAGAACACTGAAGCTTTCTTT.